This T cell receptor (beta chain) was found in a study of blood T cells in healthy people across ages. Study in general: Template switching captured about one barcoded beta molecule per two T cells.

V shed 0 bases and J shed 14 bases, with 15 bases lying between them. From germline, CDR1 is MGHRA and CDR2 YSYEKL. The CDR3 sequence is 13 residues long. In the case of this clonotype: Its cognate antigen is unknown.

Whole-study findings and limits: TCR beta diversity was tightly associated with the proportion of naive T cells. TCR beta diversity, measured per million T cells, fell in a roughly linear way with age.

With a J-beta primer mix and a sample-barcoded 5' primer, a second PCR ran about 6 to 11 cycles. TCRdb itself ran the 5' RACE reads through MiXCR, one entry per CDR3 protein. The data hold around 750,000 distinct CDR3 sequences, with about 55% observed a single time. Peripheral blood, roughly 11 milliliters per donor, was collected. Sequences were obtained from blood. The V and J genes are TRBV4-1 and TRBJ2-3, with D unresolved. This sequence originates from a man of 80 years or more in good health. CDR3 sequence reads: CASSQDLHRYAYF. Here the CDR3 DNA reads TGCGCCAGCAGCCAAGACTTGCACAGATACGCGTATTTT.